Given below is one T cell receptor beta chain in context. The sample belongs to a study of blood T cells in healthy people across ages. Germline V gene sequence: CDR1 KGHSH, CDR2 LQKENI. V lost 5 bases to trimming and J lost 5 bases, with 12 bases between them. This CDR3 contains 13 residues. The use of a sample-barcoded 5' primer and a J-beta primer mix characterized a second PCR of 7 to 11 cycles. TCRdb re-called the 5' RACE reads through MiXCR, storing one row per CDR3 protein. The sample consists of about 900,000 distinct CDR3 sequences, 45% to 50% of them appearing once. Sequencing was done on a sample of blood. This rearrangement joins TRBV18 to TRBJ1-1; the D gene is possibly TRBD1 (5 bases). This clonotype originated in a man aged 25 to 40 in good health. The CDR3 DNA is TGTGCCAGCTCATCCGTCGGGGGAACTGAAGCTTTCTTT. Its translation: CASSSVGGTEAFF.